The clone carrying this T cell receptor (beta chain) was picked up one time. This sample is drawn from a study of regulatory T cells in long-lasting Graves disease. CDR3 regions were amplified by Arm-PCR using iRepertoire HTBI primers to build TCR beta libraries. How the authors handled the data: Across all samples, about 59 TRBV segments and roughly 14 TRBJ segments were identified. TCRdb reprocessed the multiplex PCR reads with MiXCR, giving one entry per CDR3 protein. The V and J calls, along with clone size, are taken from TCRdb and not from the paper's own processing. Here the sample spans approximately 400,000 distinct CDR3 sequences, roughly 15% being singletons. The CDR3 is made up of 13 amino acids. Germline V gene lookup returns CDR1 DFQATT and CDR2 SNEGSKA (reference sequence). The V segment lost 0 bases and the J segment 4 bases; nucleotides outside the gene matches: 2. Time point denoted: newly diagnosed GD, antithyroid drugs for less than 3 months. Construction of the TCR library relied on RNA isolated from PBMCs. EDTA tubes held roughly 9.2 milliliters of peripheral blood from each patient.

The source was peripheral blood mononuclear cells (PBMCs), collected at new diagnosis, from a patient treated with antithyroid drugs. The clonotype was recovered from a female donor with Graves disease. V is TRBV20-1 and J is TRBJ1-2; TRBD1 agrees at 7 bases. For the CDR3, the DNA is TGCAGTGCTAGAGAACAGGGGACCTATGGCTACACCTTC. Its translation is CSAREQGTYGYTF.